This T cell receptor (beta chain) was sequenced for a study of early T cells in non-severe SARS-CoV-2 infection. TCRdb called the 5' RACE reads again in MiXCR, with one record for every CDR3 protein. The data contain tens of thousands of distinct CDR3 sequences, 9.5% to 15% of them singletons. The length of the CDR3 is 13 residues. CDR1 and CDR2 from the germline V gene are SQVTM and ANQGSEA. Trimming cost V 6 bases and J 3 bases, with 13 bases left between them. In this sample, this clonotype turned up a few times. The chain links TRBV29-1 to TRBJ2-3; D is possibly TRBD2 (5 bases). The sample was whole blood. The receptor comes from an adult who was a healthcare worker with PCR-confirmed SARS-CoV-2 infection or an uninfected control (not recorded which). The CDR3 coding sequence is TGCAGCGTACTAGGGTCATCGACAGATACGCAGTATTTT. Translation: CSVLGSSTDTQYF.